The 25 T cell receptor beta chains below all came from one sample that was sequenced in a study of shared clonotypes between healthy human individuals. Libraries were prepared by immunoSEQ multiplex PCR; TCRdb keeps only in-frame clonotypes and omits some of them. The data show about 490,000 clones, with less than 80% seen just once and approximately 12% held by the top ten. The material sequenced was PBMCs. Receptors were obtained from a woman aged 40 to 49 in good health. Some clones in this sample may be carry-over from other donors' samples.

The CDR3 DNA reads as TGTGCCAGCAGAATTAGGGTAGCGGGAGCGAGCACAGATACGCAGTATTTT. Amino acid sequence: CASRIRVAGASTDTQYF. This chain uses TRBV4-2 with TRBJ2-3; 9 bases line up with TRBD2. Per germline, CDR1 LGHNA and CDR2 YNFKEQ. V lost 6 bases, J lost 0 bases, and 10 bases stayed unmatched. The CDR3 runs to 17 residues.

The genes are TRBV5-1 and TRBJ2-5; TRBD2 is a possible D gene (6 bases). The CDR3 has 14 amino acids. The V gene lost 7 bases and the J gene lost 2 bases, with 15 bases spanning the gap. CDR1 and CDR2 from the germline V gene are SGHRS and YFSETQ. The CDR3 DNA reads TGCGCCAGCGGCACCGGGACTGGTCAAGAGACCCAGTACTTC. Translating it yields CASGTGTGQETQYF.

The genes are TRBV28 and TRBJ1-5, with D possibly TRBD1 on 6 matching bases. CDR1 MDHEN and CDR2 SYDVKM come from the germline V gene. This CDR3 region has 15 residues. Trimming took 8 bases from V and 5 from J, leaving 19 bases between them. Here the CDR3 DNA reads TGTGCCAGCCATCCTCCTAAGGGGGGGGATCAGCCCCAGCATTTT. It yields the protein CASHPPKGGDQPQHF.

V and J are TRBV19 and TRBJ2-2; 8 bases line up with TRBD1. This CDR3 spans 15 amino acids. In germline, CDR1 is LNHDA, CDR2 SQIVND (reference sequence). Unmatched junction bases numbered 8, after V lost 6 bases and J lost 5 bases. CDR3 DNA: TGTGCCAGTAGCGCGGGACAGGCTAAAACCGGGGAGCTGTTTTTT. Its protein product is CASSAGQAKTGELFF.

The chain recombines TRBV7-2 with TRBJ2-1; 8 bases agree with TRBD2. Germline V gene sequence: CDR1 SGHTA, CDR2 FQGNSA. The CDR3 has 14 residues. V shed 5 bases, J shed 9 bases, and the junction held 9 bases outside the gene matches. The CDR3 sequence: CASSRTSSLGEQFF. CDR3 sequence (DNA): TGTGCCAGCAGCCGGACTAGCTCCCTGGGTGAGCAGTTCTTC.

The rearrangement uses TRBV18 and TRBJ2-7; a possible D gene is TRBD1 (6 bases). Germline V gives CDR1 KGHSH, CDR2 LQKENI. The CDR3 contains 14 residues. The V gene lost 5 bases and the J gene lost 3 bases, with 14 bases spanning the gap. CDR3 bases: TGTGCCAGCTCAGAGGACAGCTGGGGCTACGAGCAGTACTTC. Amino acids: CASSEDSWGYEQYF.

The chain is built from TRBV7-2 and TRBJ2-7; D ambiguous. This CDR3 contains 13 residues. Trimming left V 5 bases short and J 1 base short, with 9 bases between. Germline CDR1 reads SGHTA; CDR2 reads FQGNSA. CDR3 DNA: TGTGCCAGCAGCCTCCCAGTATCCTACGAGCAGTACTTC. Translated, it gives CASSLPVSYEQYF.

The chain combines TRBV28 with TRBJ1-5; D uncertain. Trimming cost V 6 bases and J 4 bases, with 16 bases left between them. The CDR3 runs to 15 residues. Germline V lookup: CDR1 MDHEN, CDR2 SYDVKM. The CDR3 region has the DNA TGTGCCAGCAGCGGCCCCGGGGTATTGAATCAGCCCCAGCATTTT. Translation gives CASSGPGVLNQPQHF.

V and J are TRBV28 and TRBJ2-7, with D possibly matching TRBD1 (5 bases). CDR1 is MDHEN and CDR2 is SYDVKM in the germline V gene. V lost 6 bases and J 2 bases, leaving 17 bases between the germline ends. The length of the CDR3 is 15 residues. The CDR3 is CASSTRRQTPYEQYF. The DNA for the CDR3 is TGTGCCAGCAGCACCCGGAGACAGACGCCCTACGAGCAGTACTTC.

The chain is built from TRBV7-2 and TRBJ2-3, with D possibly matching TRBD2 (6 bases). V was shortened by 2 bases and J by 6 bases, with 15 bases between the two germline ends. CDR1 and CDR2 (germline): SGHTA, FQGNSA. This CDR3 region has 15 residues. Written as DNA, the CDR3 is TGTGCCAGCAGCTTATACCTAGCGCTAAGCGATACGCAGTATTTT. Its translation is CASSLYLALSDTQYF.

The chain carries TRBV2 and TRBJ2-1, with 8 nucleotides matching TRBD2. Losses at the gene ends were 6 bases for V and 7 bases for J; bases not matched to a gene: 8. The germline CDR1 and CDR2 sequences are SNHLY and FYNNEI. This CDR3 has 14 amino acids. CDR3 sequence reads: CASRPGLEGNEQFF. Written as DNA, the CDR3 is TGTGCCAGCAGACCGGGACTAGAGGGTAATGAGCAGTTCTTC.

This CDR3 is CASSTGQTITDTQYF. CDR3 nucleotides: TGTGCCAGTAGTACTGGACAAACTATCACAGATACGCAGTATTTT. The chain joins TRBV19 to TRBJ2-3, with D perhaps TRBD1 (5 bases). The germline V and J ends were trimmed by 4 bases and 2 bases, with 13 bases remaining between them. Germline V CDR1 and CDR2: LNHDA, SQIVND (reference sequence). The length of the CDR3 is 15 residues.

J is TRBJ2-5 and V is TRBV4-2; TRBD2 agrees at 7 bases. This CDR3 comprises 18 residues. Germline loops: CDR1 LGHNA, CDR2 YNFKEQ. V lost 1 base and J lost 3; bases outside the gene matches: 14. Written as DNA, the CDR3 is TGTGCCAGCAGCCAAGGCTTAGAGGCGGGAGCTGGGGAAGAGACCCAGTACTTC. Translated, it gives CASSQGLEAGAGEETQYF.

The chain links TRBV28 to TRBJ1-4, with 9 bases identical to TRBD1. J lost 8 bases, V lost 2 bases, and 3 bases had no gene match. The CDR3 covers 14 residues. Germline CDR1 and CDR2: MDHEN and SYDVKM. CDR3 DNA sequence: TGTGCCAGCAGTTTAGGGGACAGGGAGGAAAAACTGTTTTTT. Translating it yields CASSLGDREEKLFF.

CDR3 nucleotides: TGTGCCAGCAGCGTAGGAGGGGGCGCCTACAATGAGCAGTTCTTC. Translation: CASSVGGGAYNEQFF. V usage is TRBV9 and J usage is TRBJ2-1; 7 bases match TRBD1. After removal of 0 bases from V and 2 bases from J, the junction contained 2 bases not matched to a gene. Germline V gene lookup returns CDR1 SGDLS and CDR2 YYNGEE. This CDR3 contains 15 residues.

The chain is built from TRBV7-3 and TRBJ2-1; 9 nucleotides match TRBD2. The trim removed 0 bases at V and 9 bases at J, leaving 6 bases unmatched. CDR3 length: 15 residues. Germline CDR1 is SGHTA and CDR2 is FQGTGA. CDR3 loop: CASSLTAGGFIEQFF. For the CDR3, the DNA is TGTGCCAGCAGCTTAACGGCGGGAGGGTTCATTGAGCAGTTCTTC. The complete variable domain, with remaining parts taken from reference TRBV7-3 and TRBJ2-1, reads GAGVSQTPSNKVTEKGKYVELRCDPISGHTALYWYRQSLGQGPEFLIYFQGTGAADDSGLPNDRFFAVRPEGSVSTLKIQRTERGDSAVYLCASSLTAGGFIEQFFGPGTRLTVL.

The table lists this clone with a few counts. This chain joins TRBV2 and TRBJ2-1, with 9 bases fitting TRBD1. The CDR3 loop spans 13 amino acids. The V and J ends lost 3 bases and 9 bases, in that order; junction bases with no gene match: 3. Germline V gives CDR1 SNHLY, CDR2 FYNNEI. CDR3 nucleotide sequence: TGTGCCAGCAGTGACGTGGACAGGGGTGAGCAGTTCTTC. Translated: CASSDVDRGEQFF.

The J gene is TRBJ1-5, the V gene TRBV12-5, with D possibly being TRBD1 (6 bases). The germline V gene encodes CDR1 LGHNT and CDR2 FRNRAP. CDR3 length equals 17 residues. V shed 5 bases and J shed 4 bases, with 21 bases lying between them. CDR3 sequence (DNA): TGTGCTAGTGGTCCTCCTCCGGCTCGGGGGCGGAATCAGCCCCAGCATTTT. Protein: CASGPPPARGRNQPQHF. The complete variable domain, with remaining parts taken from reference TRBV12-5 and TRBJ1-5, reads DARVTQTPRHKVTEMGQEVTMRCQPILGHNTVFWYRQTMMQGLELLAYFRNRAPLDDSGMPKDRFSAEMPDATLATLKIQPSEPRDSAVYFCASGPPPARGRNQPQHFGDGTRLSIL.

This chain uses TRBV28 with TRBJ2-1, with 12 bases aligning to TRBD2. Trimming at V came to 5 bases and at J to 4 bases, leaving 6 bases not matched to a gene. CDR1 and CDR2 (germline): MDHEN, SYDVKM. This CDR3 has 16 residues. The CDR3 here is CASSARLAGAYNEQFF. Here the CDR3 DNA reads TGTGCCAGCAGTGCCAGACTAGCGGGAGCTTACAATGAGCAGTTCTTC.

The chain employs TRBV10-1 and TRBJ2-1; D gene unclear. V was clipped by 5 bases and J by 5 bases, with 4 bases between them. The CDR3 loop spans 11 amino acids. Germline V CDR1 and CDR2: WNHNN, SYGVQD (reference sequence). CDR3 residues: CASSSDNEQFF. The CDR3 DNA is TGCGCCAGCAGTTCCGACAATGAGCAGTTCTTC.

J is TRBJ2-7 and V is TRBV28, with TRBD1 identical over 10 bases. Trimming took 5 bases from V and 3 from J; bases not matched to a gene: 13. In germline, CDR1 is MDHEN, CDR2 SYDVKM. The CDR3 has 17 amino acids. The CDR3 DNA follows: TGTGCCAGCAGTACCTCTACCTCTTGGGACAGGGGCTACGAGCAGTACTTC. Encoded protein: CASSTSTSWDRGYEQYF.

The chain uses TRBV7-8 and TRBJ1-5; D possibly corresponds to TRBD1 (6 bases). Germline-derived CDR1 and CDR2 are SGHVS and FQNEAQ. Trimming stripped 5 bases from V and 6 bases from J, with 11 bases between. CDR3 size: 13 residues. The CDR3 is CASSQDRSQPQHF. The CDR3 DNA sequence: TGTGCCAGCAGCCAAGACAGGAGTCAGCCCCAGCATTTT.

This clone was observed a single time. V is TRBV19 and J is TRBJ2-2; 10 bases match TRBD1. The ends lost 7 bases at V and 6 bases at J; junction bases unmatched: 5. Germline V gene data show CDR1 as LNHDA and CDR2 as SQIVND (reference sequence). CDR3 length equals 14 residues. The CDR3 bases are TGTGCCAGTATTGGGACAGGGGCTTCCGGGGAGCTGTTTTTT. The encoded protein is CASIGTGASGELFF.

The rearrangement links TRBV15 to TRBJ2-7; D is tentatively TRBD1 or TRBD2 (5 bases each). The CDR3 has 13 residues. V was cut by 5 bases and J by 3 bases, with 11 bases left in between. From germline, CDR1 is LNHNV and CDR2 YYDKDF (reference sequence). CDR3 in DNA: TGTGCCACCAGCTTTGGGACGGTCTACGAGCAGTACTTC. Translating it yields CATSFGTVYEQYF. Using reference TRBV15 and TRBJ2-7 for the parts outside the CDR3, the full variable domain is DAMVIQNPRYQVTQFGKPVTLSCSQTLNHNVMYWYQQKSSQAPKLLFHYYDKDFNNEADTPDNFQSRRPNTSFCFLDIRSPGLGDTAMYLCATSFGTVYEQYFGPGTRLTVT.

This clone was seen only once. This chain connects TRBV5-5 to TRBJ2-1, with TRBD2 identical over 10 bases. The germline V gene has CDR1 SGHKS and CDR2 YYEKEE (reference sequence). This CDR3 contains 17 residues. V gave up 4 bases and J gave up 8 bases; unmatched junction bases: 15. Here the CDR3 reads CASSPHSIAGGTHEQFF. The CDR3 DNA sequence: TGTGCCAGCAGCCCACACTCGATAGCGGGAGGTACGCATGAGCAGTTCTTC. The whole variable domain, remainder taken from reference TRBV5-5 and TRBJ2-1, is DAGVTQSPTHLIKTRGQQVTLRCSPISGHKSVSWYQQVLGQGPQFIFQYYEKEERGRGNFPDRFSARQFPNYSSELNVNALLLGDSALYLCASSPHSIAGGTHEQFFGPGTRLTVL.